A selection of T cell receptor beta chains follows, all from one sample in a study of shared clonotypes between healthy human individuals. Profiled with immunoSEQ multiplex PCR; TCRdb holds only in-frame clones, not every one. This sample carries approximately 340,000 clones, roughly 70% of them seen once, and the ten largest clones take about a tenth. The sequenced sample was memory CD4+ T cells sorted from blood. These receptors were obtained from a man aged 25 to 40 in good health. CDR3s include the opening cysteine and the closing phenylalanine or tryptophan. The order of the fields is D gene, J gene, V gene, clone size, CDR3 DNA, CDR3 protein. A D gene is named only where the DNA matches it firmly. A clone size is listed for some rows: how often the clone was seen (once, few, many), or a class if it is expanded.

>TRBD2|TRBJ2-3|TRBV19|.
TGTGCCAGTACCCCGACTAGCGGACGCACAGATACGCAGTATTTT
CASTPTSGRTDTQYF
>.|TRBJ2-1|TRBV6-5|once
TGTGCCAGCAGTTACGACGGAACCTCCTACAATGAGCAGTTCTTC
CASSYDGTSYNEQFF
>TRBD1|TRBJ2-4|TRBV14|.
TGTGCCAGCAGCCCGTCGACAGGGGCAAACATTCAGTACTTC
CASSPSTGANIQYF
>TRBD1|TRBJ2-5|TRBV5-1|once
TGCGCCAGCAGCTTGACAGGGGTGGAGACCCAGTACTTC
CASSLTGVETQYF
>.|TRBJ2-1|TRBV4-1|few
TGCGCCAGCAGCCCCCGACTAGACAATGAGCAGTTCTTC
CASSPRLDNEQFF
>.|TRBJ1-4|TRBV5-5|.
TGTGCCAGCAGCTCGCAGGTTGAGGGCGGTGAAAAACTGTTTTTT
CASSSQVEGGEKLFF
>.|TRBJ2-4|TRBV18|once
TGTGCCAGCTCACCGGAGCAACACCCAGCCAAAAACATTCAGTACTTC
CASSPEQHPAKNIQYF
>.|TRBJ2-7|TRBV29-1|.
TGCAGCGTCGCACAGGGTAGGCGCGAGCAGTACTTC
CSVAQGRREQYF
>TRBD2|TRBJ2-1|TRBV29-1|.
TGCAGCATTAGGACTAGCGGTTTATACAATGAGCAGTTCTTC
CSIRTSGLYNEQFF
>TRBD2|TRBJ2-1|TRBV27|.
TGTGCCAGCAAGGGGGGAAGCGGGAGAAGCAATGAGCAGTTCTTC
CASKGGSGRSNEQFF
>.|TRBJ1-1|TRBV14|.
TGTGCCAGCAGCCCGCAGCCCAGGACTTTGAACACTGAAGCTTTCTTT
CASSPQPRTLNTEAFF
>.|TRBJ2-5|TRBV5-1|.
TGCGCCAGCAGCTTGGTTGGGATCCAAGAGACCCAGTACTTC
CASSLVGIQETQYF
>.|TRBJ2-1|TRBV29-1|.
TGCAGCGGCCGGCACTTACCCCACAATGAGCAGTTCTTC
CSGRHLPHNEQFF
>.|TRBJ2-2|TRBV27|.
TGTGCCAGCAGCCAGACGACACGCACCGGGGAGCTGTTTTTT
CASSQTTRTGELFF
>.|TRBJ2-1|TRBV19|few
TGTGCCAGTAGTAGTCGAGGAGCCTTGGGGGGGCAGTTCTTC
CASSSRGALGGQFF
>TRBD1|TRBJ2-7|TRBV5-8|.
TGTGCCAGCAGCCTCACGCCGGGACAGGGGGTTGGTGAGCAGTACTTC
CASSLTPGQGVGEQYF
>.|TRBJ2-7|TRBV5-1|.
TGCGCCAGCAGCTTAGACAGGCGGAGGTACGAGCAGTACTTC
CASSLDRRRYEQYF
>TRBD1|TRBJ1-1|TRBV28|.
TGTGCCAGCAGCCAGCCGGGACAGGCTCAAACTGAAGCTTTCTTT
CASSQPGQAQTEAFF
>TRBD1|TRBJ2-2|TRBV7-6|.
TGTGCCAGCAGCTTAGCCGGATCCGGGACAGGGGCTTACACCGGGGAGCTGTTTTTT
CASSLAGSGTGAYTGELFF
>TRBD1|TRBJ1-1|TRBV4-1|.
TGCGCCAGCAGCCAACCCACAGGGGTTTCCGACACTGAAGCTTTCTTT
CASSQPTGVSDTEAFF
>.|TRBJ1-4|TRBV28|.
TGTGCCAGCAGTTTATATCGCAGGAGACCTAATGAAAAACTGTTTTTT
CASSLYRRRPNEKLFF
>TRBD1|TRBJ1-1|TRBV19|.
TGTGCCAGTAGTCTAAGGGGACAGGTTAGAGCTTTCTTT
CASSLRGQVRAFF
>TRBD2|TRBJ2-3|TRBV9|.
TGTGCCAGCAGCGTAGGGAGGGGAGCGGGAGTTGCAGATACGCAGTATTTT
CASSVGRGAGVADTQYF
>.|TRBJ2-7|TRBV18|few
TGTGCCAGCTCACCACGGGACGAGCAGTACTTC
CASSPRDEQYF
>.|TRBJ2-3|TRBV4-3|few
TGCGCCAGCAGCCAACTGGAGGGTCGGGGAGATACGCAGTATTTT
CASSQLEGRGDTQYF
>.|TRBJ1-1|TRBV6-5|.
TGTGCCAGCACCCTTACAGGGTACACTGAAGCTTTCTTT
CASTLTGYTEAFF
>.|TRBJ2-5|TRBV19|.
TGTGCCAGTAGTATTGGGGGTCCGGGGGAGACCCAGTACTTC
CASSIGGPGETQYF
>.|TRBJ2-7|TRBV4-3|.
TGCGCCAGCAGCCAAGATCAACTAGGGCAGGGCTACGAGCAGTACTTC
CASSQDQLGQGYEQYF
>.|TRBJ2-3|TRBV5-1|.
TGCGCCAGCAGCCCCTCTGCGGGGACAGATACGCAGTATTTT
CASSPSAGTDTQYF
>TRBD1|TRBJ2-1|TRBV10-1|once
TGCGCCAGCCGAAGACAGGGAAACCGAATGTATGAGCAGTTCTTC
CASRRQGNRMYEQFF
>TRBD1|TRBJ1-4|TRBV2|many
TGTGCCAGCAGTACCGACCCCCACAGGGGCAAACTGTTTTTT
CASSTDPHRGKLFF
>TRBD2|TRBJ2-7|TRBV7-6|.
TGTGCCAGCTCGGGACTAGCGGGATCACAGCAGTACTTC
CASSGLAGSQQYF
>TRBD1|TRBJ1-2|TRBV29-1|.
TGCAGCGTCCCGGGACAGGGAGAAGGGGGAGACTATGGCTACACCTTC
CSVPGQGEGGDYGYTF
>.|TRBJ1-3|TRBV6-5|.
TGTGCCAGCAGGCTTACACCGGCCCAAGGAAACACCATATATTTT
CASRLTPAQGNTIYF
>TRBD2|TRBJ2-5|TRBV15|.
TGTGCCACCAGCAGAGACCTAGCGGGATCCCAACAAGAGACCCAGTACTTC
CATSRDLAGSQQETQYF
>TRBD2|TRBJ2-7|TRBV7-9|.
TGTGCCAGCGGATTGGGGACTAGCGGGAAAGGCTCCTACGAGCAGTACTTC
CASGLGTSGKGSYEQYF
>.|TRBJ1-5|TRBV2|.
TGTGCCAGCACCACCCAGGGGCAAGGACAGCCCCAGCATTTT
CASTTQGQGQPQHF
>.|TRBJ2-1|TRBV11-3|.
TGTGCCAGCAGCTTAGGGACCGGGACGAACAATGAGCAGTTCTTC
CASSLGTGTNNEQFF
>.|TRBJ1-4|TRBV14|.
TGTGCCAGCAGCCATGGGGGGACGTCGAGGGCAGAAAAACTGTTTTTT
CASSHGGTSRAEKLFF
>TRBD1|TRBJ1-2|TRBV2|many
TGTGCCAGCAGTGAAGTGGGGGGACAGGGGGCCGATGGCTACACCTTC
CASSEVGGQGADGYTF
>.|TRBJ2-2|TRBV5-1|few
TGCGCCAGCAGACGGGCCGGGGAGCTGTTTTTT
CASRRAGELFF
>.|TRBJ1-5|TRBV23-1|.
TGCGCCAGCAGTCAAGAGAGGCATTATGAGGATCAGCCCCAGCATTTT
CASSQERHYEDQPQHF
>.|TRBJ1-2|TRBV7-9|.
TGTGCCAGCAGCCCTCGGGTCTCAGTCTCACCTAACTATGGCTACACCTTC
CASSPRVSVSPNYGYTF
>.|TRBJ2-4|TRBV4-1|.
TGCGCCAGCAGCCAGTCAGGGGATTCCAAAAACATTCAGTACTTC
CASSQSGDSKNIQYF
>TRBD2|TRBJ2-1|TRBV19|.
TGTGCCAGTAGTATAGACCAGCGACTAGCGGGATGGGAGAATGAGCAGTTCTTC
CASSIDQRLAGWENEQFF
>.|TRBJ2-2|TRBV5-1|.
TGCGCCAGCAGCCGTTTGGGGGACACCGGGGAGCTGTTTTTT
CASSRLGDTGELFF